Included here is one TCR beta chain sequence, with context. Its target is not known. It was with 60 Vbeta and 13 Jbeta primers that the PCR ran. Original methodology: In a later analysis, of tens of millions of unique beta chains, approximately 10 million appeared in at least two donors. Clones were read by immunoSEQ multiplex PCR, and TCRdb kept only the in-frame ones, dropping some. D and trimming were read from the DNA, whereas the V and J calls and clone size are those reported in that table. Of over 150,000 clones in the sample, 77% were seen once. This entry belongs to a study of cytomegalovirus exposure and HLA in healthy donors. The CDR3 extends over 18 amino acids. Study-level points and caveats: Later findings reportedly placed an Asian-associated ancestry cluster below the roughly 700-donor mean for N-insertions. Accurate prediction of most subjects' HLA-A and HLA-B alleles from TCR beta sequences was reported. Across all donors, roughly uniform sequencing depth was an assumption of the presence/absence analyses.

Sequenced input: PBMCs. J is TRBJ1-2 and V is TRBV21-1. TRBV21-1 is described as a pseudogene. This receptor was obtained from a woman aged 40 to 49 in good health and CMV-seropositive. As DNA, the CDR3 is TGTGCCAGCAGCAAAGCGCTTAAAAGCGGGAAGGTAGCCTATGGCTACACCTTC. Its protein product is CASSKALKSGKVAYGYTF.